This T cell receptor (beta chain) was identified in a study of CD8 T cells in ankylosing spondylitis. There are 15 residues in the CDR3. Germline values: CDR1 SGDLS, CDR2 YYNGEE. Trimming took off 6 bases at V and 3 bases at J, with 19 bases between the two ends. This clonotype has a count of ten or more. The authors made TCR beta libraries by quantitative 5'-RACE with molecular barcodes. TCRdb called the 5' RACE reads again in MiXCR, with one record for every CDR3 protein. The top ten clones hold 3% of a sample with around 130,000 distinct CDR3 sequences, approximately 13% of them seen once. This sequence was found in a female donor with ankylosing spondylitis or in good health (not recorded which). V and J are TRBV9 and TRBJ2-7; D perhaps matches TRBD1 (6 bases). Material: blood, either unsorted or a sorted T cell fraction (not recorded which). The CDR3 bases are TGTGCCAGCACCCCTACAGGGAGCCTTCTCTACGAGCAGTACTTC. The encoded protein is CASTPTGSLLYEQYF. The entire variable domain, with the rest obtained from reference TRBV9 and TRBJ2-7, is as follows: DSGVTQTPKHLITATGQRVTLRCSPRSGDLSVYWYQQSLDQGLQFLIQYYNGEERAKGNILERFSAQQFPDLHSELNLSSLELGDSALYFCASTPTGSLLYEQYFGPGTRLTVT.